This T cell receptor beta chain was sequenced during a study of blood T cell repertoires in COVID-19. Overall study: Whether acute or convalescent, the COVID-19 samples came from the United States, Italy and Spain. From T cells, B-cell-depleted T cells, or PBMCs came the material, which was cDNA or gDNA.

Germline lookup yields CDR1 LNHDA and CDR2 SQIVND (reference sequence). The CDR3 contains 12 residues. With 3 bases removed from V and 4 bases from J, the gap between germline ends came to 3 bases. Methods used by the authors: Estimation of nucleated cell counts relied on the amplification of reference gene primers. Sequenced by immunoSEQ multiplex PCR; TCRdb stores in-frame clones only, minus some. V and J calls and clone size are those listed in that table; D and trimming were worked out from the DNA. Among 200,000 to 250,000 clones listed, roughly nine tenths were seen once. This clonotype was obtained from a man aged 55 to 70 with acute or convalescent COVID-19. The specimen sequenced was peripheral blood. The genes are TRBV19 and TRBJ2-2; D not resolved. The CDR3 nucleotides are TGTGCCAGTAGTATCGGCACCGGGGAGCTGTTTTTT. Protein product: CASSIGTGELFF.